The 27 T cell receptor beta chains listed next were all sequenced from one sample in a study of blood T cell repertoires in COVID-19. This table comes from immunoSEQ multiplex PCR, and its TCRdb copy is limited to in-frame clones, with some not included. The data contain about 270,000 clones, around 86% of them singletons. The specimen was peripheral blood. The origin of the receptors is a woman in her fifties or sixties with active or convalescent COVID-19.

The gene calls are TRBV6-2 or TRBV6-3 and TRBJ2-5, with TRBD2 matching 11 bases. The CDR3 runs 15 residues. Germline-derived CDR1 and CDR2 are MNHEY and SVGEGT. The V segment lost 1 base and the J segment 5 bases; nucleotides outside the gene matches: 3. Here the CDR3 DNA reads TGTGCCAGCAGTTACTTCCTAGCGGGGGGTGAGACCCAGTACTTC. Residues: CASSYFLAGGETQYF.

The chain has TRBV7-9 and TRBJ1-1; D uncertain. V lost 5 bases and J lost 5, with 12 bases in between. CDR1 is SEHNR and CDR2 is FQNEAQ in the germline V gene (reference sequence). The CDR3 sequence is 13 residues long. The CDR3 DNA reads as TGTGCCAGCAGCGGGTCCGGCGGGACTGAAGCTTTCTTT. This gives the protein CASSGSGGTEAFF.

A remark on this clone: The sample holds other DNA sequences that translate to the same CDR3. The chain's CDR3 is CAIRGDSNQPQHF. The CDR3, as DNA: TGTGCCATCAGAGGGGATTCCAATCAGCCCCAGCATTTT. This chain uses TRBV10-3 with TRBJ1-5; perhaps TRBD1 as D (5 bases). The CDR3 runs to 13 residues. V was shortened by 6 bases and J by 3 bases, with 9 bases between the two germline ends. The germline gives CDR1 ENHRY, CDR2 SYGVKD.

The chain employs TRBV6-5 and TRBJ1-5, with 7 positions matching TRBD1. V lost 6 bases and J lost 13; bases outside the gene matches: 12. This CDR3 is built from 13 residues. Germline loops: CDR1 MNHEY, CDR2 SVGAGI. CDR3 loop: CASRTGVGFVQHF. CDR3 coding DNA: TGTGCCAGCAGAACAGGGGTAGGGTTTGTACAGCATTTT.

The J gene is TRBJ1-1, the V gene TRBV29-1; 7 bases fit TRBD1. CDR1 and CDR2 from the germline V gene are SQVTM and ANQGSEA. Trimming removed 2 bases from V and 1 base from J; junction bases left unmatched: 16. The CDR3 has 18 residues. CDR3 coding DNA: TGCAGCGTTGAATCTAGCTGGGTACAGACAGGGAAGAACACTGAAGCTTTCTTT. Amino acids: CSVESSWVQTGKNTEAFF.

The V and J genes are TRBV6-5 and TRBJ2-1, with TRBD1 as a possible D gene (6 bases). Germline CDR1 is MNHEY and CDR2 is SVGAGI. V lost 8 bases to trimming and J lost 8 bases, with 19 bases between them. The CDR3 has 14 residues. The CDR3 DNA reads as TGTGCCAGCCAGGGGAACAGTCCCCCCCATGAGCAGTTCTTC. Translation gives CASQGNSPPHEQFF.

The chain uses TRBV9 and TRBJ2-6; no clear D. The V end was cut by 2 bases, the J end by 0 bases, with 6 bases between. Germline V gene sequence: CDR1 SGDLS, CDR2 YYNGEE. CDR3 size: 15 residues. The CDR3 spells CASSVEISGANVLTF. For the CDR3, the DNA is TGTGCCAGCAGCGTCGAGATCTCTGGGGCCAACGTCCTGACTTTC.

The V call is TRBV5-5, the J call TRBJ1-1; D is unresolved. V was clipped by 1 base and J by 5 bases, with 9 bases between them. From germline, CDR1 is SGHKS and CDR2 YYEKEE (reference sequence). The CDR3 loop spans 13 amino acids. In nucleotides, the CDR3 is TGTGCCAGCAGCTTGTTGGGAGGGACTGAAGCTTTCTTT. This sequence encodes CASSLLGGTEAFF.

As for this clone: The identical CDR3 is also encoded by other nucleotide sequences in the sample. The chain carries TRBV4-3 and TRBJ2-6, with D unresolved. Germline CDR1 reads LGHNA; CDR2 reads YSLEER. The CDR3 spans 15 residues. Deletions cut 4 bases from V and 0 bases from J, with 7 bases between. Here the CDR3 reads CASSPRGSGANVLTF. CDR3 nucleotides: TGCGCCAGCAGCCCCCGAGGCTCTGGGGCCAACGTCCTGACTTTC.

The chain uses TRBV9 and TRBJ1-3, with 7 bases fitting TRBD1. With 0 bases clipped from V and 10 bases from J, the junction kept 13 bases outside the gene matches. The CDR3 extends over 16 amino acids. Germline loops: CDR1 SGDLS, CDR2 YYNGEE. The CDR3 loop is CASSVEGGLSPGTIYF. Here the CDR3 DNA reads TGTGCCAGCAGCGTAGAAGGGGGCTTGTCCCCAGGGACCATATATTTT.

The CDR3: CASSADRAEKLFF. The CDR3 DNA reads TGTGCCAGCAGCGCGGACAGGGCCGAAAAACTGTTTTTT. The V and J genes are TRBV11-2 and TRBJ1-4; 8 bases are a match to TRBD1. V dropped 5 bases and J dropped 8; count of bases not matched to a gene: 4. The CDR3 loop spans 13 amino acids. The germline V gene has CDR1 SGHAT and CDR2 FQNNGV.

The genes are TRBV7-9 and TRBJ1-5, with D possibly being TRBD1 (5 bases). CDR3 size: 14 residues. V was clipped by 6 bases and J by 1 base, with 10 bases between them. Per germline, CDR1 SEHNR and CDR2 FQNEAQ (reference sequence). CDR3 sequence reads: CASSQGSSNQPQHF. CDR3 bases: TGTGCCAGCAGTCAGGGTTCGAGCAATCAGCCCCAGCATTTT.

V usage is TRBV9 and J usage is TRBJ1-1; D not certain. V lost 0 bases and J 3 bases, leaving 6 bases between the germline ends. The CDR3 runs 13 residues. CDR1 is SGDLS and CDR2 is YYNGEE in the germline V gene. CDR3 residues: CASSVVPDTEAFF. For the CDR3, the DNA is TGTGCCAGCAGCGTAGTCCCGGACACTGAAGCTTTCTTT.

The chain employs TRBV14 and TRBJ2-1, with 13 bases fitting TRBD2. This CDR3 comprises 17 residues. Unmatched junction bases numbered 8, after V lost 2 bases and J lost 7 bases. Germline V gene sequence: CDR1 SGHDN, CDR2 FVKESK. The CDR3 is CASSQLRTSGGFNEQFF. CDR3 sequence (DNA): TGTGCCAGCAGCCAATTGAGGACTAGCGGGGGCTTTAATGAGCAGTTCTTC.

This clone showed up just once. CDR3 coding DNA: TGCGCCAGCAGCTTGGAGGTAGGGGGCTACGAGCAGTACTTC. It translates to CASSLEVGGYEQYF. V usage is TRBV5-1 and J usage is TRBJ2-7; perhaps TRBD1 as D (6 bases). V was pared by 0 bases and J by 3 bases, with 10 bases between. The CDR3 consists of 14 residues. CDR1 is SGHRS, CDR2 YFSETQ, per germline. Full variable domain (missing parts from reference TRBV5-1 and TRBJ2-7): KAGVTQTPRYLIKTRGQQVTLSCSPISGHRSVSWYQQTPGQGLQFLFEYFSETQRNKGNFPGRFSGRQFSNSRSEMNVSTLELGDSALYLCASSLEVGGYEQYFGPGTRLTVT.

The V call is TRBV27, the J call TRBJ1-4, with D possibly matching TRBD1 (6 bases). V lost 4 bases, J lost 8 bases, and 14 bases lay in between. Germline V gives CDR1 MNHEY, CDR2 SMNVEV (reference sequence). This CDR3 has 14 residues. This CDR3 reads CASSSGGAREKLFF. The CDR3 region has the DNA TGTGCCAGCAGTTCCGGGGGGGCTCGAGAAAAACTGTTTTTT.

The rearrangement uses TRBV2 and TRBJ1-5; no firm D call. The length of the CDR3 is 13 residues. The V end was cut by 6 bases, the J end by 0 bases, with 6 bases between. Germline V lookup: CDR1 SNHLY, CDR2 FYNNEI. The CDR3 DNA sequence: TGTGCCAGCAGGCCACATAGCAATCAGCCCCAGCATTTT. It encodes CASRPHSNQPQHF. Full variable domain (rest looked up from reference TRBV2 and TRBJ1-5): EPEVTQTPSHQVTQMGQEVILRCVPISNHLYFYWYRQILGQKVEFLVSFYNNEISEKSEIFDDQFSVERPDGSNFTLKIRSTKLEDSAMYFCASRPHSNQPQHFGDGTRLSIL.

This rearrangement joins TRBV6-6 to TRBJ1-2, with D possibly being TRBD1 (5 bases). The CDR3 is made up of 12 amino acids. The V end lost 7 bases, the J end lost 5 bases, and 11 bases lay between the germline ends. CDR1 and CDR2 from the germline V gene are MNHNY and SVGAGI (reference sequence). The CDR3 loop is CASTQGRYGYTF. CDR3 nucleotide sequence: TGTGCCAGCACTCAGGGCCGGTATGGCTACACCTTC.

The J gene is TRBJ2-2, the V gene TRBV7-9, with D possibly TRBD1 on 6 matching bases. Trimming shortened V by 1 base and J by 0 bases, and 9 bases separated the two germline ends. CDR3 length: 16 amino acids. Germline loops: CDR1 SEHNR, CDR2 FQNEAQ (reference sequence). The DNA of the CDR3 is TGTGCCAGCAGCTTAGTAGGGACATCGAACACCGGGGAGCTGTTTTTT. Translating it yields CASSLVGTSNTGELFF.

The CDR3: CASSIFPGQGRSPLHF. DNA for the CDR3: TGTGCCAGCAGCATATTTCCGGGACAGGGACGCTCACCCCTCCACTTT. This chain links TRBV7-2 with TRBJ1-6; 9 bases align to TRBD1. Trimming cost V 5 bases and J 10 bases; bases outside gene matches: 12. This CDR3 contains 16 residues. Germline loops: CDR1 SGHTA, CDR2 FQGNSA.

The gene calls are TRBV20-1 and TRBJ2-1; D gene unclear. V was trimmed by 3 bases and J by 1 base, leaving 13 bases between them. Germline loops: CDR1 DFQATT, CDR2 SNEGSKA (reference sequence). The CDR3 sequence is 15 residues long. The CDR3 nucleotides are TGCAGTGCTAGTGGCGGCAGTGTTTCCTACAATGAGCAGTTCTTC. Translating it yields CSASGGSVSYNEQFF.

The rearrangement links TRBV30 to TRBJ1-5; D might be TRBD1 (6 bases). V was shortened by 1 base and J by 8 bases, with 15 bases between the two germline ends. The length of the CDR3 is 14 residues. From germline, CDR1 is GTSNPN and CDR2 SVGIG (reference sequence). The CDR3 region is CAWSDPGVKKPQHF. The CDR3 bases are TGTGCCTGGAGTGACCCAGGGGTTAAGAAGCCCCAGCATTTT. The variable domain in full, with the rest retrieved from reference TRBV30 and TRBJ1-5, is SQTIHQWPATLVQPVGSPLSLECTVEGTSNPNLYWYRQAAGRGLQLLFYSVGIGQISSEVPQNLSASRPQDRQFILSSKKLLLSDSGFYLCAWSDPGVKKPQHFGDGTRLSIL.

This chain connects TRBV10-3 to TRBJ1-3, with TRBD1 matching 7 bases. Losses at the gene ends were 9 bases for V and 3 bases for J; bases not matched to a gene: 5. The germline V gene has CDR1 ENHRY and CDR2 SYGVKD. The CDR3 loop spans 13 amino acids. The CDR3 DNA reads as TGTGCCATAGACAGGGAAGATGGAAACACCATATATTTT. The encoded protein is CAIDREDGNTIYF.

The chain joins TRBV4-1 to TRBJ2-3, with TRBD2 matching over 9 bases. From germline, CDR1 is MGHRA and CDR2 YSYEKL. The CDR3 runs to 14 residues. The V segment lost 6 bases and the J segment 5 bases; nucleotides outside the gene matches: 6. CDR3 nucleotides: TGCGCCAGCAGTCTTAGCGGGGGCGGAGATACGCAGTATTTT. Translation gives CASSLSGGGDTQYF.

The V and J genes are TRBV5-4 and TRBJ2-5, with 9 bases fitting TRBD1. Germline loops: CDR1 SGHNT, CDR2 YYREEE (reference sequence). The CDR3 length is 16 residues. V shed 0 bases, J shed 3 bases, and the junction held 6 bases outside the gene matches. DNA for the CDR3: TGTGCCAGCAGCTTGGCCGGGACAGGGCTCGAAGAGACCCAGTACTTC. Protein product: CASSLAGTGLEETQYF.

The chain employs TRBV3-1 (or the pseudogene TRBV3-2) and TRBJ2-3; D gene unclear. Looked up from germline, CDR1 is LGHDT and CDR2 is YNNKEL (reference sequence). The ends were cut back, 0 bases at V and 6 bases at J, with 16 bases in the middle. The CDR3 totals 16 residues. CDR3: CASSQDSGPGGDTQYF. CDR3 bases: TGTGCCAGCAGCCAAGATTCAGGCCCAGGTGGGGATACGCAGTATTTT.

The DNA of the CDR3 is TGTGCCTGGAGTGTACGGGTGTCTTCTGGAAACACCATATATTTT. As protein: CAWSVRVSSGNTIYF. This sequence joins TRBV30 and TRBJ1-3; D ambiguous. The CDR3 consists of 15 residues. Germline V gives CDR1 GTSNPN, CDR2 SVGIG (reference sequence). Trimming left V 0 bases short and J 1 base short, with 10 bases between.